This T cell receptor beta chain is from a study of T cell repertoires in cytomegalovirus infection. Across the whole study: Based on public TCR beta signatures, there were indications of CMV infection and of a matching HLA type.

Details on this clonotype: The antigen remains undetermined.

In germline, CDR1 is LNHDA, CDR2 SQIVND (reference sequence). With 3 bases removed from V and 3 bases from J, the gap between germline ends came to 12 bases. The CDR3 loop spans 15 amino acids. MiXCR was run by TCRdb on the reads, yielding one entry per CDR3 protein. The profile shows about 900,000 distinct CDR3 sequences, around 30% of them singletons. The rearrangement links TRBV19 to TRBJ2-1; D is perhaps TRBD2 (6 bases). The TCR was taken from a human donor in good health (CMV status not recorded). Some clones in this sample may be carry-over from other donors' samples. The source was cultured CD8+ T cells from PBMCs, collected from culture after CMV antigen stimulation. Written as DNA, the CDR3 is TGTGCCAGTAGTATGCGGGGCAGGATCTACAATGAGCAGTTCTTC. It translates to CASSMRGRIYNEQFF.